Following are 3 T cell receptor beta chains from one sample sequenced in a study of CD8 T cells in ankylosing spondylitis. MiXCR was run by TCRdb on the 5' RACE reads, yielding one entry per CDR3 protein. Among some 350,000 distinct CDR3 sequences listed, about 14% were seen once. Specimen: blood, either unsorted or a sorted T cell fraction (not recorded which). The receptors stem from a male donor with ankylosing spondylitis or in good health (not recorded which).

The chain has TRBV5-1 and TRBJ2-3; D is uncertain. Germline V lookup: CDR1 SGHRS, CDR2 YFSETQ. The V end lost 3 bases, the J end lost 1 base, and 18 bases lay between the germline ends. CDR3 length: 17 amino acids. This chain's CDR3 is CASSSSDAPYRTDTQYF. The CDR3 nucleotides are TGCGCCAGCAGCTCCTCGGACGCCCCTTACCGCACAGATACGCAGTATTTT.

There are many counts of this clonotype. This chain joins TRBV15 and TRBJ2-3, with a tentative D call TRBD1 (5 bases). Germline V gene lookup returns CDR1 LNHNV and CDR2 YYDKDF (reference sequence). Trimming removed 9 bases at V and 2 bases at J, with 12 bases between. The CDR3 contains 13 residues. The CDR3 region has the DNA TGTGCCACTGGAACAGGCCCCACAGATACGCAGTATTTT. Translation: CATGTGPTDTQYF.

This clonotype was counted only a few times. The rearrangement uses TRBV5-1 and TRBJ2-2, with D possibly being TRBD2 (6 bases). This CDR3 contains 15 residues. V dropped 4 bases and J dropped 4 bases, with 14 bases sitting between them. Germline CDR1 SGHRS, CDR2 YFSETQ. The CDR3, as DNA: TGCGCCAGCAGCCTAAACGGGGGAGTCACCGGGGAGCTGTTTTTT. Protein sequence: CASSLNGGVTGELFF.